This T cell receptor (beta chain) was retrieved from a study of T cells after yellow fever vaccination. The CDR3 covers 13 residues. The V end lost 0 bases, the J end lost 6 bases, and 12 bases lay between the germline ends. The germline V gene has CDR1 SQVTM and CDR2 ANQGSEA. Findings of the study overall: Among all clonotypes, a small share was observed in both CD4 and CD8 compartments. A secondary response was less intense yet reached its peak sooner, at day 5 versus 15. Any FACS-sorted repertoire could hold abundant clonotypes that contaminate it from the bulk population.

TCRdb re-called the 5' RACE reads with MiXCR, one entry per CDR3 protein. The table lists approximately 150,000 distinct CDR3 sequences, approximately 6.2% of them singletons, with 2.9% in the top ten. This clonotype was detected only a few times. Its cognate antigen is unknown. This TCR was sampled from a man aged 18-30 years who received the YFV17D yellow fever vaccine. The J gene is TRBJ2-7, the V gene TRBV29-1; D gene uncertain. Material: CD4+ T cells sorted from PBMCs, obtained on the day of the first yellow fever vaccination. This CDR3 reads CSVEDFSTSEQYF. CDR3 nucleotides: TGCAGCGTTGAAGATTTTTCCACAAGCGAGCAGTACTTC.